The 10 T cell receptor beta chains listed next were all sequenced from one sample in a study of T cell responses to AZD1222 COVID-19 vaccine. Sequencing used immunoSEQ multiplex PCR; TCRdb keeps in-frame clones, though not all of them. Seen here are tens of thousands of clones, about 83% observed once, and the top ten hold roughly 9.8%. The sequences come from peripheral blood, collected on day 0 of AZD1222 vaccination. The receptor set was obtained from an adult in good health.

This sequence joins TRBV7-9 and TRBJ1-3, with a possible D match to TRBD1 (5 bases). Trimming removed 3 bases at V and 2 bases at J, with 8 bases between. CDR1 and CDR2 (germline): SEHNR, FQNEAQ (reference sequence). This CDR3 is built from 14 residues. As DNA, the CDR3 is TGTGCCAGCAGCTTGGCGGGGGCTGGAAACACCATATATTTT. It codes for CASSLAGAGNTIYF.

The V and J genes are TRBV7-2 and TRBJ2-7; D is perhaps TRBD2 (6 bases). Germline loops: CDR1 SGHTA, CDR2 FQGNSA. The CDR3 spans 13 residues. Trimming shortened V by 5 bases and J by 3 bases, and 11 bases separated the two germline ends. CDR3 nucleotides: TGTGCCAGCAGCCCCCCCGGGGGCTACGAGCAGTACTTC. Protein product: CASSPPGGYEQYF.

The J gene is TRBJ2-1, the V gene TRBV6-5; D gene ambiguous. Per germline, CDR1 MNHEY and CDR2 SVGAGI. The V gene lost 3 bases and the J gene lost 5 bases, with 8 bases spanning the gap. The CDR3 covers 13 residues. CDR3 residues: CASSYVGDNEQFF. The CDR3 DNA is TGTGCCAGCAGTTATGTTGGGGACAATGAGCAGTTCTTC.

The V call is TRBV4-1, the J call TRBJ2-7; D is ambiguous. The CDR3 runs 15 residues. Trimming removed 1 base at V and 3 bases at J, with 13 bases between. Per the germline V gene, CDR1 is MGHRA and CDR2 is YSYEKL. CDR3 in DNA: TGCGCCAGCAGCCAAGTTGGGTCTCTCCGCTACGAGCAGTACTTC. This sequence encodes CASSQVGSLRYEQYF.

The chain carries TRBV12-3 or TRBV12-4 and TRBJ1-3, with D unresolved. This CDR3 comprises 13 residues. The V end was cut by 7 bases, the J end by 5 bases, with 12 bases between. This CDR3 is CASTSQSRNTIYF. DNA of the CDR3: TGTGCCAGCACGTCTCAAAGTCGAAACACCATATATTTT.

V is TRBV2 and J is TRBJ2-7; D gene unclear. The V end was cut by 1 base, the J end by 5 bases, with 6 bases between. The germline V gene has CDR1 SNHLY and CDR2 FYNNEI. This CDR3 contains 12 residues. As DNA, the CDR3 is TGTGCCAGCAGTGAAGGGTACAACGAGCAGTACTTC. Protein sequence: CASSEGYNEQYF. Looking up the rest from reference TRBV2 and TRBJ2-7 gives the full variable domain: EPEVTQTPSHQVTQMGQEVILRCVPISNHLYFYWYRQILGQKVEFLVSFYNNEISEKSEIFDDQFSVERPDGSNFTLKIRSTKLEDSAMYFCASSEGYNEQYFGPGTRLTVT.

The V call is TRBV30, the J call TRBJ2-6; maybe TRBD1 (6 bases). The germline V and J ends were trimmed by 0 bases and 3 bases, with 6 bases remaining between them. CDR1 GTSNPN and CDR2 SVGIG come from the germline V gene (reference sequence). CDR3 size: 14 residues. CDR3 DNA sequence: TGTGCCTGGAGTGTACAGGGTGGGGCCAACGTCCTGACTTTC. Translated, it gives CAWSVQGGANVLTF. Using reference TRBV30 and TRBJ2-6 for the parts outside the CDR3, the full variable domain is SQTIHQWPATLVQPVGSPLSLECTVEGTSNPNLYWYRQAAGRGLQLLFYSVGIGQISSEVPQNLSASRPQDRQFILSSKKLLLSDSGFYLCAWSVQGGANVLTFGAGSRLTVL.

This chain links TRBV7-3 with TRBJ2-2, with D perhaps TRBD1 (5 bases). Between the trimmed V and J ends, which lost 1 base and 1 base, there was a span of 7 bases. The CDR3 is 15 residues long. The germline gives CDR1 SGHTA, CDR2 FQGTGA. The CDR3 region is CASSLNTGNTGELFF. Written as DNA, the CDR3 is TGTGCCAGCAGCTTAAACACAGGGAACACCGGGGAGCTGTTTTTT. The entire variable domain, with the rest obtained from reference TRBV7-3 and TRBJ2-2, is as follows: GAGVSQTPSNKVTEKGKYVELRCDPISGHTALYWYRQSLGQGPEFLIYFQGTGAADDSGLPNDRFFAVRPEGSVSTLKIQRTERGDSAVYLCASSLNTGNTGELFFGEGSRLTVL.

This chain joins TRBV29-1 and TRBJ1-1; no clear D. This CDR3 is built from 13 residues. Per the germline V gene, CDR1 is SQVTM and CDR2 is ANQGSEA. Between the trimmed V and J ends, which lost 4 bases and 2 bases, there was a span of 11 bases. The CDR3 DNA reads TGCAGCGTTGTGGGCCAGGCAAACACTGAAGCTTTCTTT. Amino acid sequence: CSVVGQANTEAFF.

The chain employs TRBV3-1 (or the pseudogene TRBV3-2) and TRBJ2-3; tentative D call: TRBD1 (7 bases). Trimming left V 1 base short and J 2 bases short, with 19 bases between. Germline V gene sequence: CDR1 LGHDT, CDR2 YNNKEL (reference sequence). This CDR3 spans 18 amino acids. CDR3 coding DNA: TGTGCCAGCAGCCAAGGTCCGCGGAGGGGGCACATCACAGATACGCAGTATTTT. Amino acid sequence: CASSQGPRRGHITDTQYF.